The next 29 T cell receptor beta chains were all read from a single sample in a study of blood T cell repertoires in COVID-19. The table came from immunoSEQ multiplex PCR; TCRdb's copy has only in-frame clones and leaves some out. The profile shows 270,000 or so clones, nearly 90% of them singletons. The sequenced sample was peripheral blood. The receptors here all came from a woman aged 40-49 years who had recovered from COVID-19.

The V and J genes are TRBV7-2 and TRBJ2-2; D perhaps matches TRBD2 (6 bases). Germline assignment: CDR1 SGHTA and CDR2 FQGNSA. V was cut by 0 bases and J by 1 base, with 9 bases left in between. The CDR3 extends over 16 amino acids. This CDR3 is CASSLAGGRNTGELFF. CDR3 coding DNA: TGTGCCAGCAGCTTAGCAGGAGGGCGGAACACCGGGGAGCTGTTTTTT.

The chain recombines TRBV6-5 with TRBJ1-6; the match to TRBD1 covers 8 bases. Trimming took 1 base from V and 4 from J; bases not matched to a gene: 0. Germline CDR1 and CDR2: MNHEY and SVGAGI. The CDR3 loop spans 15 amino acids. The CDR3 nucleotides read TGTGCCAGCAGTTACTGGACAGGGTATAATTCACCCCTCCACTTT. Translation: CASSYWTGYNSPLHF.

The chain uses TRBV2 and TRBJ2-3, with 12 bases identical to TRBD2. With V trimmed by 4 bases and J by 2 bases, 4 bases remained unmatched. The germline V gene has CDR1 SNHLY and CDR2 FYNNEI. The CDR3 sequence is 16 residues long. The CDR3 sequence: CASSAGLAGPTDTQYF. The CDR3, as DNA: TGTGCCAGCAGTGCGGGACTAGCGGGCCCCACAGATACGCAGTATTTT.

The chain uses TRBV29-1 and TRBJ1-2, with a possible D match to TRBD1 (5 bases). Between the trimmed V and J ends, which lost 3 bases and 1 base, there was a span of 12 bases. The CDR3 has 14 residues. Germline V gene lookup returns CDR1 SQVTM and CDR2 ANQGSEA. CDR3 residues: CSVDRAGNNYGYTF. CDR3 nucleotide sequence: TGCAGCGTTGACCGGGCAGGGAATAACTATGGCTACACCTTC.

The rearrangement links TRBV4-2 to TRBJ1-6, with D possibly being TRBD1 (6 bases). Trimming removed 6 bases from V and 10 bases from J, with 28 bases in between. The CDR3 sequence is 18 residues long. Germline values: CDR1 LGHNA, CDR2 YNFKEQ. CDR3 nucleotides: TGTGCCAGCAGTCAAAAATCGTTTTCGGGGGGGCAGGACTCACCCCTCCACTTT. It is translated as CASSQKSFSGGQDSPLHF.

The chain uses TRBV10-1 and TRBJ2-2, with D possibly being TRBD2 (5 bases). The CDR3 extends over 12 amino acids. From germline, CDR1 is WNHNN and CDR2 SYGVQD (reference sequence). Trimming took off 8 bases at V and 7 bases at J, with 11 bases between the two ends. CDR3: CASGGRDGELFF. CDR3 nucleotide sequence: TGCGCCAGCGGAGGAAGGGACGGGGAGCTGTTTTTT.

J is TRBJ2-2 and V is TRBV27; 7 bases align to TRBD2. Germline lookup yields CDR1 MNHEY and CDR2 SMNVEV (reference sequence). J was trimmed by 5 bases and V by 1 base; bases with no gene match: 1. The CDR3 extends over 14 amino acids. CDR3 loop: CASSLYGGTGELFF. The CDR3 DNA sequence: TGTGCCAGCAGTTTATACGGGGGGACCGGGGAGCTGTTTTTT.

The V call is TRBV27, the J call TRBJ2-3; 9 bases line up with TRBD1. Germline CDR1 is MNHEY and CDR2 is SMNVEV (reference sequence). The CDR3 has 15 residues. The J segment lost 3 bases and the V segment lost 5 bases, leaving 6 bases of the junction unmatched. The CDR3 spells CASSPQGAWTDTQYF. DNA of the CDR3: TGTGCCAGCAGTCCACAGGGGGCTTGGACAGATACGCAGTATTTT.

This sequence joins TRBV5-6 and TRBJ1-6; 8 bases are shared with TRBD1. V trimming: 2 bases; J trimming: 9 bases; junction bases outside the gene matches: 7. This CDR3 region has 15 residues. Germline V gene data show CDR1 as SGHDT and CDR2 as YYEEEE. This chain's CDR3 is CASSLGQGWASPLHF. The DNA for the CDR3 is TGTGCCAGCAGCTTAGGACAGGGCTGGGCTTCACCCCTCCACTTT.

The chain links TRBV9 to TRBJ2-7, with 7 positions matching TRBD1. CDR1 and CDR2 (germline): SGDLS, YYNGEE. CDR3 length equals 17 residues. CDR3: CASSVSTLQGKSCEQYV. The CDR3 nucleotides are TGTGCCAGCAGCGTATCCACCCTACAGGGGAAGTCCTGCGAGCAGTACGTC.

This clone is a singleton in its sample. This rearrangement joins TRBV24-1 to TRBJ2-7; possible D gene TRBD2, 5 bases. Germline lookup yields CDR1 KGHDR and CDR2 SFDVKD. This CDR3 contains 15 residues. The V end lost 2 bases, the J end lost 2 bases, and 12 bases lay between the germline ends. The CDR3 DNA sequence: TGTGCCACCAGTGATTCCGGGAAAATGGCCTACGAGCAGTACTTC. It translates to CATSDSGKMAYEQYF.

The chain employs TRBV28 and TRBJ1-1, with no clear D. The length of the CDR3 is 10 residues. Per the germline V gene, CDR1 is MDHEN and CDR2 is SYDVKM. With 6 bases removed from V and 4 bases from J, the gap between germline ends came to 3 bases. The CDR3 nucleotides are TGTGCCAGCAGCTCCACTGAAGCTTTCTTT. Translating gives CASSSTEAFF. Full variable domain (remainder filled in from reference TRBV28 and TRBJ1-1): DVKVTQSSRYLVKRTGEKVFLECVQDMDHENMFWYRQDPGLGLRLIYFSYDVKMKEKGDIPEGYSVSREKKERFSLILESASTNQTSMYLCASSSTEAFFGQGTRLTVV.

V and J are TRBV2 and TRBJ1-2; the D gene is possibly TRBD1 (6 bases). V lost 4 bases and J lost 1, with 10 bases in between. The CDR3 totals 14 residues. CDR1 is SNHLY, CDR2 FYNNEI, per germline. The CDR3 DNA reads TGTGCCAGCAGTGGTGGACAGTATAACTATGGCTACACCTTC. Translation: CASSGGQYNYGYTF.

The CDR3 bases are TGTGCCAGCAGTTTAATCACCTACGAGCAGTACTTC. It translates to CASSLITYEQYF. The chain recombines TRBV28 with TRBJ2-7; no definite D call. Germline V CDR1 and CDR2: MDHEN, SYDVKM. The V and J ends lost 2 bases and 2 bases respectively, with 4 bases between them. CDR3 length equals 12 residues.

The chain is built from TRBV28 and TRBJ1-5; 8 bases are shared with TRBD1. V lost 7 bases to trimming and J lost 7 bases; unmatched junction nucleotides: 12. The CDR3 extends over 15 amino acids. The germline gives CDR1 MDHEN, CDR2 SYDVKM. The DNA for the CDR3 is TGTGCCAGCACCCTGGGGGCAGGGGGCAGGCAGCCCCAGCATTTT. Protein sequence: CASTLGAGGRQPQHF.

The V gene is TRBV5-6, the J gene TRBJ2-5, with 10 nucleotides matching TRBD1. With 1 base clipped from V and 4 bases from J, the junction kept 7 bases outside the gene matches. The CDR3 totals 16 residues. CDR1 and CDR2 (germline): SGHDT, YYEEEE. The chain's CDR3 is CASSLRPGTGAETQYF. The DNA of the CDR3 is TGTGCCAGCAGCTTGCGCCCCGGGACAGGGGCAGAGACCCAGTACTTC.

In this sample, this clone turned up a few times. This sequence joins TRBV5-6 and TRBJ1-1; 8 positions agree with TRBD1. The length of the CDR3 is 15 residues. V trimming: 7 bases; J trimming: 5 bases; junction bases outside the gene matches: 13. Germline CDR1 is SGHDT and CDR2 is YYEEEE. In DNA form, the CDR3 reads TGTGCCAGCCACCAGGGGGCTACGGGAAAAACTGAAGCTTTCTTT. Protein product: CASHQGATGKTEAFF.

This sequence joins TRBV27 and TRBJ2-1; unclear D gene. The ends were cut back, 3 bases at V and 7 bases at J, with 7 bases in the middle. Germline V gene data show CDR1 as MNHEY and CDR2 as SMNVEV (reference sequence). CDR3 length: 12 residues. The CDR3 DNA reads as TGTGCCAGCAGTTTCAGGCCAAATGAGCAGTTCTTC. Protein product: CASSFRPNEQFF.

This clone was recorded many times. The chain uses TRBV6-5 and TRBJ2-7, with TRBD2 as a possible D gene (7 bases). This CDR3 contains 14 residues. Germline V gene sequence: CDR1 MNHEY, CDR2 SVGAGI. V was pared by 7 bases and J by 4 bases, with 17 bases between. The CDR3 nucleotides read TGTGCCAGCATTGGGGGGGCGAACCCTTACGAGCAGTACTTC. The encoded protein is CASIGGANPYEQYF.

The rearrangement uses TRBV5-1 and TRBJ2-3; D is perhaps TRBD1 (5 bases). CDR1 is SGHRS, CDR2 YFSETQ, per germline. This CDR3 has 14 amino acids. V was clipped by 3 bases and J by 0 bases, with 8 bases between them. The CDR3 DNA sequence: TGCGCCAGCAGCTCGGCAGGGAGCACAGATACGCAGTATTTT. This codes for CASSSAGSTDTQYF.

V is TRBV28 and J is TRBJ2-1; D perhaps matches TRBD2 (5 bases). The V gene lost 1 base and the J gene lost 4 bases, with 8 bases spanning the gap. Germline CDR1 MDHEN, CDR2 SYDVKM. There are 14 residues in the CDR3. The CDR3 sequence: CASSLYTGYNEQFF. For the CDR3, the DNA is TGTGCCAGCAGTTTATATACGGGGTACAATGAGCAGTTCTTC.

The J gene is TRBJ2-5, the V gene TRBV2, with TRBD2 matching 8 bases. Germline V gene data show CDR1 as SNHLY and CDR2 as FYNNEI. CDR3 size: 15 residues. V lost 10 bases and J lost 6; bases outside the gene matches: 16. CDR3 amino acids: CATITAGGHGQTQYF. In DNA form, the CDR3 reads TGTGCCACCATTACGGCGGGGGGCCACGGCCAGACCCAGTACTTC.

The chain's CDR3 is CASSIAGGTEAFF. The CDR3 nucleotides read TGTGCCAGTAGTATAGCAGGGGGCACTGAAGCTTTCTTT. The chain joins TRBV19 to TRBJ1-1; 7 bases are a match to TRBD1. Germline trimming cut 1 base from V and 4 bases from J; bases unmatched to any gene: 0. The germline gives CDR1 LNHDA, CDR2 SQIVND (reference sequence). The CDR3 runs 13 residues.

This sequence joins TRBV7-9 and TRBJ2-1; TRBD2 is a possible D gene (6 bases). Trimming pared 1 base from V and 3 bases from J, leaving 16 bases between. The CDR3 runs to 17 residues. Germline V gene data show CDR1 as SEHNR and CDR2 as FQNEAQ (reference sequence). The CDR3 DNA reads TGTGCCAGCAGCTTAGTGGTCGGTGCGGGGAACTACAATGAGCAGTTCTTC. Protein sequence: CASSLVVGAGNYNEQFF. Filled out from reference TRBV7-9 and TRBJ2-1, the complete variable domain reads DTGVSQNPRHKITKRGQNVTFRCDPISEHNRLYWYRQTLGQGPEFLTYFQNEAQLEKSRLLSDRFSAERPKGSFSTLEIQRTEQGDSAMYLCASSLVVGAGNYNEQFFGPGTRLTVL.

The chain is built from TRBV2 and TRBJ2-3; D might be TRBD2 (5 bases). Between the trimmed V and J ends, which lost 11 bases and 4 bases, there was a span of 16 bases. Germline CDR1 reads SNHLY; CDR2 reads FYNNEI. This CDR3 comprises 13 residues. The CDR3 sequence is CAFPRAFADTQYF. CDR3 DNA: TGTGCCTTCCCGAGGGCATTTGCAGATACGCAGTATTTT. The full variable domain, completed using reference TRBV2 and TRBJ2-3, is EPEVTQTPSHQVTQMGQEVILRCVPISNHLYFYWYRQILGQKVEFLVSFYNNEISEKSEIFDDQFSVERPDGSNFTLKIRSTKLEDSAMYFCAFPRAFADTQYFGPGTRLTVL.

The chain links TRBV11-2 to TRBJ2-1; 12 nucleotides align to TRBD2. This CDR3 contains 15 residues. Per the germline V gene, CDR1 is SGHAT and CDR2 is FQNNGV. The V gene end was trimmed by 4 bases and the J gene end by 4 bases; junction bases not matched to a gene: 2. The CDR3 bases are TGTGCCAGCAGCTCCGGACTAGCGGGATACAATGAGCAGTTCTTC. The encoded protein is CASSSGLAGYNEQFF.

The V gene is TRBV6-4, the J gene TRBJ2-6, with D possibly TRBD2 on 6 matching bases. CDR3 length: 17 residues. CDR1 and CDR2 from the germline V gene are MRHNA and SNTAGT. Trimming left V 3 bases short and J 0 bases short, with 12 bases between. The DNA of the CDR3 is TGTGCCAGCAGTGAGTGGGGGGTCGGCTCTGGGGCCAACGTCCTGACTTTC. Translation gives CASSEWGVGSGANVLTF.

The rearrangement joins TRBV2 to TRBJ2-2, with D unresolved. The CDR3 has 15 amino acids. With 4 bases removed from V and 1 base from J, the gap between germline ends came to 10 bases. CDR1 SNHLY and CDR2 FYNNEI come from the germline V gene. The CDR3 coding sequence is TGTGCCAGCAGTGTCGTCCCAGGGAACACCGGGGAGCTGTTTTTT. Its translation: CASSVVPGNTGELFF. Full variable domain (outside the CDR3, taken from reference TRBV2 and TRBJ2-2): EPEVTQTPSHQVTQMGQEVILRCVPISNHLYFYWYRQILGQKVEFLVSFYNNEISEKSEIFDDQFSVERPDGSNFTLKIRSTKLEDSAMYFCASSVVPGNTGELFFGEGSRLTVL.

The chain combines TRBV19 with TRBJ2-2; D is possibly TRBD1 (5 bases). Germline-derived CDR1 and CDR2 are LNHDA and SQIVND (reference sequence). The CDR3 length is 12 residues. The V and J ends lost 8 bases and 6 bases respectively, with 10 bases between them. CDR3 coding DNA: TGTGCCAGTGCTCAGGGCCCCGGGGAGCTGTTTTTT. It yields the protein CASAQGPGELFF.